At least ten counts were recorded for the clone carrying this T cell receptor beta chain. The antigen remains unidentified. These data come from a study of regulatory T cells in long-lasting Graves disease. Findings and caveats of the study: With a small sample size, accuracy may have been reduced.

The ends were cut back, 10 bases at V and 4 bases at J, with 23 bases in the middle. Germline V CDR1 and CDR2: MDHEN, SYDVKM. The length of the CDR3 is 15 residues. HTBI primers from iRepertoire and Arm-PCR of CDR3 regions yielded the TCR beta libraries. In the source study's methods: Across all samples, about 60 TRBV segments and around 15 TRBJ segments were identified. Each CDR3 protein is one row after TCRdb ran MiXCR on the multiplex PCR reads. TCRdb, rather than the study authors, made the V and J calls. The table shows 500,000 or so distinct CDR3 sequences, with around 15% occurring only once. Time point in this sample: newly diagnosed GD, antithyroid drugs for less than 3 months. PBMCs were the source of the RNA used for TCR sequencing. This same sample was also part of a study on T cells in Graves' hyperthyroidism and ophthalmopathy. That source adds: Diagnostic decisions used clinical symptoms, serum thyroxine and TRAb, thyroid ultrasound and orbital computed tomography. Most expanded thyroid clonotypes above 0.001 also appeared in blood.

The starting material was peripheral blood mononuclear cells (PBMCs), obtained at new diagnosis, from a patient treated with antithyroid drugs. This rearrangement joins TRBV28 to TRBJ2-7; either TRBD1 or TRBD2 may supply D (7 bases each). The TCR originated in a woman between 50 and 59 years old with Graves disease. The CDR3 DNA is TGTGCCAATGCCCCGGGAGGAGGGGGCAGTTACGAGCAGTACTTC. Translating it yields CANAPGGGGSYEQYF.